The rows below give T cell receptor beta chains drawn from one sample of a study of T cells in Graves' hyperthyroidism and ophthalmopathy. Each CDR3 protein gets one entry after TCRdb re-called the multiplex PCR reads with MiXCR. The repertoire holds 200,000 to 300,000 distinct CDR3 sequences, with approximately 25% as singletons. Sequencing used blood. The receptors stem from a woman aged 35 to 49 with Graves' ophthalmopathy. Each CDR3 is given with its conserved first and last residue. Fields, in order: D gene, J gene, clone size, V gene, CDR3 protein, CDR3 DNA. A D gene is named only where the DNA matches it firmly. Some rows have no size entry. The others give once, few or many, or a class for an expanded clone.

NA | TRBJ1-1 | many | TRBV29-1 | CSVEGGRREAFF | TGCAGCGTTGAAGGGGGACGACGAGAAGCTTTCTTT
NA | TRBJ2-4 | NA | TRBV19 | CASSIGILAKNIQYF | TGTGCCAGTAGTATAGGAATATTAGCCAAAAACATTCAGTACTTC
TRBD1 | TRBJ2-2 | NA | TRBV7-8 | CASSGQGLAGELFF | TGTGCCAGCAGCGGACAGGGGTTAGCCGGGGAGCTGTTTTTT
NA | TRBJ2-4 | many | TRBV7-2 | CASSPRTELAKNIQYF | TGTGCCAGCAGCCCCCGGACAGAGCTAGCCAAAAACATTCAGTACTTC
TRBD2 | TRBJ2-7 | NA | TRBV6-1 | CASSEGLGLSEQYF | TGTGCCAGCAGTGAGGGACTAGGGTTGAGCGAGCAGTACTTC
TRBD2 | TRBJ2-2 | many | TRBV10-3 | CAISEKGLAGGRFGELFF | TGTGCCATCAGTGAGAAGGGACTAGCGGGAGGTCGGTTCGGGGAGCTGTTTTTT
NA | TRBJ1-1 | NA | TRBV20-1 | CSARDRVGHSETEAFF | TGCAGTGCTAGAGATCGCGTTGGGCATTCTGAAACTGAAGCTTTCTTT
NA | TRBJ1-5 | many | TRBV24-1 | CATSRSSGQPQHF | TGTGCCACCAGTAGGAGTTCCGGACAGCCCCAGCATTTT
NA | TRBJ2-7 | many | TRBV29-1 | CSVAGMSYEQYF | TGCAGCGTTGCGGGGATGTCCTACGAGCAGTACTTC
NA | TRBJ1-1 | many | TRBV11-1 | CASSLGSGLMNTEAFF | TGTGCCAGCAGCTTAGGGTCGGGGCTCATGAACACTGAAGCTTTCTTT
NA | TRBJ1-1 | many | TRBV19 | CASSIDLITEAFF | TGTGCCAGTAGTATAGATCTAATCACTGAAGCTTTCTTT
NA | TRBJ2-7 | many | TRBV29-1 | CSVGSGTYEQYF | TGCAGCGTTGGTTCGGGGACCTACGAGCAGTACTTC
TRBD2 | TRBJ2-7 | few | TRBV12-3/TRBV12-4 | CASRTSGYEQYF | TGTGCCAGCAGGACTAGCGGCTACGAGCAGTACTTC
NA | TRBJ2-5 | NA | TRBV6-1 | CASSEMGQETQYF | TGTGCCAGCAGTGAAATGGGGCAAGAGACCCAGTACTTC
NA | TRBJ2-7 | many | TRBV6-2/TRBV6-3 | CASSPKGLVFSYEQYF | TGTGCCAGCAGCCCAAAGGGCCTTGTATTCTCCTACGAGCAGTACTTC
TRBD2 | TRBJ2-2 | many | TRBV15 | CATSRELAGGTGELFF | TGTGCCACCAGCAGAGAGCTAGCGGGAGGCACCGGGGAGCTGTTTTTT
NA | TRBJ2-4 | many | TRBV7-8 | CASSANLGPDIQYF | TGTGCCAGCAGCGCGAACCTAGGGCCCGACATTCAGTACTTC
NA | TRBJ1-3 | many | TRBV28 | CASSSSQGGVGNTIYF | TGTGCCAGCAGTTCCTCACAGGGAGGGGTTGGAAACACCATATATTTT
NA | TRBJ1-1 | few | TRBV19 | CSSSPPGGGYTEAFF | TGTTCCAGTAGTCCCCCCGGCGGAGGCTACACTGAAGCTTTCTTT
NA | TRBJ1-5 | many | TRBV7-2 | CASSLDRDQPQHF | TGTGCCAGCAGCTTAGACCGGGATCAGCCCCAGCATTTT
TRBD1 | TRBJ2-5 | NA | TRBV6-1 | CASSVGQGEVETQYF | TGTGCCAGCAGTGTCGGACAGGGGGAGGTAGAGACCCAGTACTTC
NA | TRBJ1-1 | many | TRBV2 | CASSPIVAANTEAFF | TGTGCCAGCAGTCCGATCGTTGCAGCGAACACTGAAGCTTTCTTT
TRBD1 | TRBJ1-1 | few | TRBV6-1 | CASRIGQGNTEAFF | TGTGCCAGCAGGATAGGACAGGGGAACACTGAAGCTTTCTTT
NA | TRBJ1-1 | few | TRBV12-3/TRBV12-4 | CASSLRGFATEAFF | TGTGCCAGCAGTTTAAGGGGGTTTGCGACTGAAGCTTTCTTT
TRBD1 | TRBJ1-2 | many | TRBV6-5 | CASRHRGRDGYTF | TGTGCCAGCCGCCACAGGGGGAGGGATGGCTACACCTTC
TRBD2 | TRBJ2-5 | NA | TRBV6-1 | CASGLAGRETQYF | TGTGCCAGCGGGCTAGCGGGGCGGGAGACCCAGTACTTC
NA | TRBJ1-2 | many | TRBV5-6 | CASSFIGQGMSGYTF | TGTGCCAGCAGCTTCATTGGGCAGGGCATGAGTGGCTACACCTTC
TRBD1 | TRBJ1-2 | many | TRBV7-2 | CASSTTGGGYTF | TGTGCCAGCAGCACCACAGGGGGTGGCTACACCTTC
NA | TRBJ1-5 | many | TRBV28 | CASSPLWSGNQPQHF | TGTGCCAGCAGTCCATTATGGTCGGGCAATCAGCCCCAGCATTTT
TRBD1 | TRBJ1-2 | many | TRBV28 | CASSLPGGTIYGYTF | TGTGCCAGCAGCCTACCAGGGGGGACAATCTATGGCTACACCTTC
TRBD2 | TRBJ2-5 | NA | TRBV12-3/TRBV12-4 | CASSLLKTGGLAGETQYF | TGTGCCAGCAGTTTACTTAAGACGGGGGGACTAGCGGGAGAGACCCAGTACTTC
NA | TRBJ2-3 | many | TRBV28 | CASSLSQLTDTQYF | TGTGCCAGCAGTTTGTCCCAGTTGACAGATACGCAGTATTTT
NA | TRBJ1-1 | many | TRBV6-1 | CASNDPNTEAFF | TGTGCCAGCAACGATCCGAACACTGAAGCTTTCTTT
NA | TRBJ2-4 | many | TRBV5-1 | CASSSWELRNIQYF | TGCGCCAGCAGCTCCTGGGAACTTAGAAACATTCAGTACTTC
NA | TRBJ2-5 | many | TRBV6-1 | CASDPGGSGFGETQYF | TGTGCCAGCGACCCCGGAGGGTCGGGGTTCGGGGAGACCCAGTACTTC
NA | TRBJ1-2 | many | TRBV7-2 | CASSPGSYYGYTF | TGTGCCAGCAGCCCAGGGTCTTACTATGGCTACACCTTC
TRBD2 | TRBJ2-4 | many | TRBV28 | CASSLLVGTSGRSINIQYF | TGTGCCAGCAGTTTGTTGGTCGGGACTAGCGGGAGGAGTATAAACATTCAGTACTTC
NA | TRBJ2-5 | NA | TRBV30 | CAWMKLGTETQYF | TGTGCCTGGATGAAGCTAGGCACGGAGACCCAGTACTTC
NA | TRBJ1-2 | many | TRBV28 | CASRQTANYGYTF | TGTGCCAGCAGGCAAACAGCTAACTATGGCTACACCTTC
TRBD1 | TRBJ1-1 | many | TRBV3-1 | CASSYTGVTEAFF | TGTGCCAGCAGCTACACAGGGGTGACTGAAGCTTTCTTT
NA | TRBJ1-1 | many | TRBV12-3/TRBV12-4 | CASSFPMDHTEAFF | TGTGCCAGCAGTTTCCCCATGGACCACACTGAAGCTTTCTTT
TRBD2 | TRBJ2-2 | few | TRBV20-1 | CSASPRTSGSVTGELFF | TGCAGTGCTAGTCCTCGGACTAGCGGGAGTGTCACCGGGGAGCTGTTTTTT
TRBD2 | TRBJ2-2 | many | TRBV28 | CASSSGGTSSTGELFF | TGTGCCAGCAGTTCTGGGGGGACTAGCTCCACCGGGGAGCTGTTTTTT
TRBD1 | TRBJ1-5 | many | TRBV2 | CASSEGTGTPNQPQHF | TGTGCCAGCAGTGAAGGGACAGGGACCCCCAATCAGCCCCAGCATTTT
TRBD2 | TRBJ2-7 | many | TRBV28 | CASSWPSAGFYEQYF | TGTGCCAGCAGCTGGCCGTCAGCGGGGTTCTACGAGCAGTACTTC
NA | TRBJ2-1 | many | TRBV11-3 | CASSLGGKGNEQFF | TGTGCCAGCAGCTTAGGGGGGAAGGGAAATGAGCAGTTCTTC
TRBD1 | TRBJ1-6 | many | TRBV12-3/TRBV12-4 | CASSLVTGAGNSPLHF | TGTGCCAGCAGTTTAGTGACAGGGGCCGGGAATTCACCCCTCCACTTT
NA | TRBJ2-1 | few | TRBV28 | CASSPSISYNEQFF | TGTGCCAGCAGTCCATCAATTTCCTACAATGAGCAGTTCTTC
NA | TRBJ2-5 | many | TRBV19 | CASSIKPQETQYF | TGTGCCAGTAGTATTAAACCCCAAGAGACCCAGTACTTC
NA | TRBJ1-2 | many | TRBV4-2 | CASSQAGGNYGYTF | TGTGCCAGCAGCCAAGCTGGTGGAAACTATGGCTACACCTTC
TRBD1 | TRBJ2-6 | many | TRBV18 | CASSPPGQESSGANVLTF | TGTGCCAGCTCACCACCGGGACAGGAGAGCTCTGGGGCCAACGTCCTGACTTTC
NA | TRBJ1-5 | many | TRBV2 | CASSDRGAGNQPQHF | TGTGCCAGCAGTGACCGGGGAGCGGGCAATCAGCCCCAGCATTTT
TRBD1 | TRBJ2-5 | many | TRBV7-2 | CASSSTGDKETQYF | TGTGCCAGCAGCTCCACAGGGGATAAAGAGACCCAGTACTTC
NA | TRBJ2-7 | many | TRBV7-6 | CASSSPSTASYEQYF | TGTGCCAGCAGCTCCCCTTCGACAGCATCCTACGAGCAGTACTTC
TRBD1 | TRBJ1-3 | many | TRBV6-1 | CASSGRTGGGNTIYF | TGTGCCAGCAGTGGAAGGACAGGGGGCGGAAACACCATATATTTT